The present TCR beta chain was sequenced within a study of T cells in Graves' hyperthyroidism and ophthalmopathy. Amplification targeted TCR beta CDR3 regions from RNA transcripts. First-round RT-PCR with HTBI primers amplified the TCR CDR3 region. TCRdb ran MiXCR on the multiplex PCR reads and lists one entry per CDR3 protein. The data hold about 520,000 distinct CDR3 sequences, with approximately 25% observed a single time. Disease duration was under 3 months in the ophthalmopathy patients, who also had a Clinical Activity Score of at least 3 and a NOSPECS grade of at least 4. Uncontrolled infections, other autoimmune diseases, pregnancy or lactation led to exclusion of patients. General observations from the study: Among thyroid clonotypes expanded above 0.001, most also appeared in blood.

With regard to this clonotype: Antigen unknown. This clone may be a read error of a much larger clone one base away.

Looked up from germline, CDR1 is LNHDA and CDR2 is SQIVND (reference sequence). CDR3 length: 12 amino acids. The sequence came from a woman aged 25 to 39 with Graves' ophthalmopathy. V usage is TRBV19 and J usage is TRBJ1-1; D call uncertain. The specimen sequenced was blood. The chain's CDR3 is CASSRDRYEACF. The DNA of the CDR3 is TGTGCCAGTAGCCGTGACCGATATGAAGCTTGCTTT.